The 11 T cell receptor beta chains below were found in one sample sequenced in a study of cytomegalovirus exposure and HLA in healthy donors. With 60 Vbeta and 13 Jbeta primers, the PCR was carried out. Assay used: immunoSEQ multiplex PCR; TCRdb lists only in-frame clones, some missing. The sample has around 120,000 clones, around 80% seen once. The sequenced sample consisted of PBMCs. Every receptor here comes from a female donor in good health and CMV-seropositive.

This chain's CDR3 is CASSLGQHNTGELFF. In nucleotides, the CDR3 is TGTGCCAGCAGCCTCGGACAGCATAACACCGGGGAGCTGTTTTTT. V is TRBV6-5 and J is TRBJ2-2; possible D gene TRBD1, 6 bases. V lost 6 bases and J 2 bases, leaving 13 bases between the germline ends. This CDR3 region has 15 residues. Germline V gene data show CDR1 as MNHEY and CDR2 as SVGAGI.

CDR3 bases: TGCCCGGGGCGGGAAATAGACAATGAGCAGTTCTTC. This gives the protein CPGREIDNEQFF. The rearrangement joins TRBV21-1 to TRBJ2-1; TRBD2 is the table's D call and was not checked against the DNA. TRBV21-1 is recorded as a pseudogene. The CDR3 has 12 amino acids.

This clone was detected only a few times. V is TRBV4-1 and J is TRBJ1-2; TRBD1 aligns across 7 bases. The CDR3 length is 15 residues. CDR1 and CDR2 (germline): MGHRA, YSYEKL. V was clipped by 1 base and J by 2 bases; unmatched bases: 4. This CDR3 is CASSQATGENYGYTF. Written as DNA, the CDR3 is TGCGCCAGCAGCCAAGCCACAGGGGAGAACTATGGCTACACCTTC.

CDR3 bases: TGTGCCAGCAGCGCACCGGGACAGCAAGAGACCCAGTACTTC. It encodes CASSAPGQQETQYF. The chain combines TRBV7-2 with TRBJ2-5; 7 bases match TRBD1. Germline V CDR1 and CDR2: SGHTA, FQGNSA. V lost 5 bases and J lost 2; bases outside the gene matches: 5. The CDR3 totals 14 residues.

This rearrangement joins TRBV19 to TRBJ2-7; 8 bases align to TRBD1. CDR1 is LNHDA and CDR2 is SQIVND in the germline V gene (reference sequence). With V trimmed by 8 bases and J by 6 bases, 9 bases remained unmatched. CDR3 length: 13 residues. Here the CDR3 reads CASSAGGLREQYF. The CDR3 DNA sequence: TGTGCCAGTTCGGCAGGGGGCCTCCGCGAGCAGTACTTC.

This clone has just one count. Germline is not matched at one junction end, which may reflect a read error. The rearrangement links TRBV5-5 to TRBJ2-3; 10 bases line up with TRBD1. This CDR3 is built from 13 residues. Germline CDR1 SGHKS, CDR2 YYEKEE (reference sequence). CDR3 protein: CASSSLMTGGYNF. CDR3 coding DNA: TGTGCCAGCAGCTCGCTTATGACAGGGGGCTATAATTTT.

This chain joins TRBV13 and TRBJ2-1, with D tentatively TRBD1 (6 bases). Germline V lookup: CDR1 PRHDT, CDR2 FYEKMQ (reference sequence). V shed 5 bases and J shed 7 bases, with 21 bases lying between them. The CDR3 has 16 residues. The CDR3 region is CASSPVGSGVENEQFF. The CDR3 bases are TGTGCCAGCAGCCCCGTGGGGTCAGGGGTGGAAAATGAGCAGTTCTTC.

The chain uses TRBV7-8 and TRBJ2-1; tentatively, D is TRBD1 (5 bases). CDR1 is SGHVS and CDR2 is FQNEAQ in the germline V gene. The CDR3 totals 13 residues. Trimming stripped 5 bases from V and 6 bases from J, with 11 bases between. Here the CDR3 DNA reads TGTGCCAGCAGCCCGCTGGGGCCCAATGAGCAGTTCTTC. It yields the protein CASSPLGPNEQFF.

Worth noting for this clone: This CDR3 is also generated by other DNA sequences in the sample. The V and J genes are TRBV2 and TRBJ2-3; maybe TRBD2 (7 bases). This CDR3 has 15 residues. Germline V gives CDR1 SNHLY, CDR2 FYNNEI. The V and J ends lost 3 bases and 0 bases respectively, with 10 bases between them. DNA for the CDR3: TGTGCCAGCAGTGATAGGGGGGGAAGCACAGATACGCAGTATTTT. This sequence encodes CASSDRGGSTDTQYF.

This chain uses TRBV21-1 with TRBJ1-4; TRBD1, the D gene given by the table, was not confirmed from the DNA. TRBV21-1 is designated a pseudogene. CDR3 length: 13 residues. CDR3 DNA: TGTGCCAAGCCGACAGGGGTAAATGAAAAACTGTTTTTT. This encodes CAKPTGVNEKLFF.

This rearrangement joins TRBV21-1 to TRBJ1-5; TRBD1 was called by the table and not checked on the DNA. TRBV21-1 is a pseudogene locus. This CDR3 spans 15 amino acids. The CDR3 DNA reads TGTGCCAGCCAACAGGGGCTCTATAGCAATCAGCCCCAGCATTTT. It encodes CASQQGLYSNQPQHF.